A selection of T cell receptor beta chains follows, all from one sample in a study of PD-1 blockade in classical Hodgkin lymphoma. The table came from immunoSEQ multiplex PCR; TCRdb's copy has only in-frame clones and leaves some out. The sample yields fewer than 30,000 clones, around 73% seen once. The sample was peripheral blood mononuclear cells (PBMCs), taken before the second cycle of nivolumab. The receptors derive from a human donor with classical Hodgkin lymphoma. Each CDR3 is given without its conserved first and last residue. Each record gives: J gene, V gene, CDR3 protein.

TRBJ1-2,TRBV7-2,ASSFQQGGYGYT
TRBJ2-2,TRBV4-3,ASSQFVDRGRANTGELF
TRBJ2-3,TRBV4-3,ASSHTSGGQGTQY
TRBJ2-7,TRBV7-8,ASSLVQGPIYEQY
TRBJ2-3,TRBV19,ASSISLAGTDTQY
TRBJ1-1,TRBV7-6,ASSPGGGTEAF
TRBJ2-7,TRBV28,ASSPTNYEQY
TRBJ1-1,TRBV2,ASSEGGAPRAEAF
TRBJ1-4,TRBV25-1,ASSDLGPFNEKLF
TRBJ1-1,TRBV7-3,ASSSEGTEAF
TRBJ1-2,TRBV15,ATSRGDRVSGYT
TRBJ2-6,TRBV19,ASSGAGGHSGANVLT
TRBJ2-1,TRBV19,ASSIDLGLAGAQNEQF
TRBJ1-1,TRBV2,ATRQGLNTEAF
TRBJ1-3,TRBV10-3,AISPGTGANTIY
TRBJ1-2,TRBV18,ASSLQDSFNYGYT
TRBJ1-5,TRBV7-8,ASSSNRGRQPQH
TRBJ2-1,TRBV4-3,ASSQARVNEQF
TRBJ2-7,TRBV7-2,ASSLGVSYEQY
TRBJ2-6,TRBV25-1,ASSEPGPQSGANVLT
TRBJ2-2,TRBV7-7,ASSLERGGELF